This TCR beta chain came from a study of post-analysis software for immune sequencing data. Researchers reported that TCR beta cDNA libraries carried unique molecular identifiers. TCRdb reprocessed the PCR reads with MiXCR, giving one entry per CDR3 protein. In the table there are about 210,000 distinct CDR3 sequences, over 25% of which are singletons. This clonotype was seen a handful of times. Its antigen is unknown. This CDR3 has 15 residues. Trimming at V came to 4 bases and at J to 7 bases, leaving 8 bases not matched to a gene. CDR1 MDHEN and CDR2 SYDVKM come from the germline V gene. Study outcomes and limitations: TRBV5-6, TRBV5-1 and TRBV20-1 belonged to a set of about 5 TRBV segments that were more frequent in patients than controls.

The TCR sequence derives from a girl between 2 and 17 years old with multiple sclerosis. The sequencing sample was made of blood. This sequence joins TRBV28 and TRBJ2-1; 9 bases agree with TRBD2. CDR3 region: CASSSLAGLKNEQFF. CDR3 in DNA: TGTGCCAGCAGTTCGCTAGCGGGATTAAAGAATGAGCAGTTCTTC.